This T cell receptor beta chain was sequenced during a study of siplizumab effects on memory and regulatory T cells. CDR1 SGHTA and CDR2 FQGNSA come from the germline V gene. The CDR3 covers 13 residues. V dropped 5 bases and J dropped 1 base, with 8 bases sitting between them. This clone was detected a few times. Method: immunoSEQ multiplex PCR; TCRdb's copy keeps in-frame clones and lacks some. The sample consists of tens of thousands of clones, about 96% of them appearing once. Sample: naive CD4+ T cells sorted from blood. The clonotype was recovered from a human donor in good health. This rearrangement joins TRBV7-2 to TRBJ1-1; D is undetermined. CDR3 in DNA: TGTGCCAGCAGCCAGAACCGGAACACTGAAGCTTTCTTT. Its protein is CASSQNRNTEAFF.